This passage covers 27 T cell receptor beta chains from one sample sequenced in a study of identical twins. TCRdb called the 5' RACE reads again in MiXCR, with one record for every CDR3 protein. The sample contains some 500,000 distinct CDR3 sequences, 9.6% of which appear only once. A further study also used this sample, focusing on yellow fever vaccine responses in identical twins.

The source material was PBMCs. These receptor sequences come from a woman aged 18-30 years in good health.

Many counts were recorded for this clonotype. J is TRBJ2-7 and V is TRBV7-2; D is possibly TRBD1 (6 bases). Germline loops: CDR1 SGHTA, CDR2 FQGNSA. Between the trimmed V and J ends, which lost 2 bases and 3 bases, there was a span of 14 bases. There are 15 residues in the CDR3. CDR3 sequence reads: CASSLTTGVFYEQYF. Written as DNA, the CDR3 is TGTGCCAGCAGCTTAACGACAGGAGTTTTCTACGAGCAGTACTTC. Supplemented by reference TRBV7-2 and TRBJ2-7, the full variable domain reads GAGVSQSPSNKVTEKGKDVELRCDPISGHTALYWYRQSLGQGLEFLIYFQGNSAPDKSGLPSDRFSAERTGGSVSTLTIQRTQQEDSAVYLCASSLTTGVFYEQYFGPGTRLTVT.

This clonotype was seen ten or more times. The chain recombines TRBV6-5 with TRBJ2-3, with TRBD2 as a possible D gene (6 bases). CDR1 and CDR2 from the germline V gene are MNHEY and SVGAGI. The V gene lost 0 bases and the J gene lost 6 bases, with 7 bases spanning the gap. This CDR3 is 13 amino acids long. The CDR3 nucleotides are TGTGCCAGCAGTTACTCCCGGGGGGATACGCAGTATTTT. Protein: CASSYSRGDTQYF.

This clonotype was counted at least ten times. The genes are TRBV27 and TRBJ2-7, with a possible D match to TRBD2 (5 bases). Germline V gene sequence: CDR1 MNHEY, CDR2 SMNVEV (reference sequence). V was shortened by 8 bases and J by 6 bases, with 20 bases between the two germline ends. The CDR3 has 14 amino acids. This CDR3 is CASSSLALSSEQYF. The CDR3 bases are TGTGCCAGCTCCTCCCTAGCCCTCTCTAGCGAGCAGTACTTC.

The chain combines TRBV2 with TRBJ2-7; the D gene is possibly TRBD1 (5 bases). Germline lookup yields CDR1 SNHLY and CDR2 FYNNEI. V lost 1 base and J lost 4, with 14 bases in between. The CDR3 has 15 residues. The CDR3 DNA reads as TGTGCCAGCAGTGAAGGGGCAGGGTCGACGTACGAGCAGTACTTC. Its protein product is CASSEGAGSTYEQYF.

The chain employs TRBV6-5 and TRBJ1-3; maybe TRBD1 (5 bases). The CDR3 runs 13 residues. Looked up from germline, CDR1 is MNHEY and CDR2 is SVGAGI. With 4 bases removed from V and 5 bases from J, the gap between germline ends came to 9 bases. CDR3 in DNA: TGTGCCAGCAGTTCTGGGGCAAGAAACACCATATATTTT. It is translated as CASSSGARNTIYF.

The chain joins TRBV20-1 to TRBJ2-3; TRBD2 matches at 10 bases. This CDR3 is 14 amino acids long. Germline V lookup: CDR1 DFQATT, CDR2 SNEGSKA (reference sequence). Germline trimming cut 7 bases from V and 5 bases from J; bases unmatched to any gene: 9. As DNA, the CDR3 is TGCAGTGTCGGTCTAGCGGGGGAGAGAGATACGCAGTATTTT. Its protein is CSVGLAGERDTQYF.

The chain employs TRBV20-1 and TRBJ1-5, with D tentatively TRBD1 (5 bases). The germline V gene has CDR1 DFQATT and CDR2 SNEGSKA (reference sequence). Trimming shortened V by 2 bases and J by 3 bases, and 17 bases separated the two germline ends. This CDR3 is 16 amino acids long. The CDR3 coding sequence is TGCAGTGCTAGAATTCAGGGTTCGTTGACCAATCAGCCCCAGCATTTT. It specifies CSARIQGSLTNQPQHF.

This clonotype was recorded a few times. The chain's CDR3 is CASNEARREQFF. In DNA form, the CDR3 reads TGTGCCAGCAACGAAGCCAGGCGGGAGCAGTTCTTC. This chain uses TRBV7-2 with TRBJ2-1; no firm D call. Trimming took off 7 bases at V and 10 bases at J, with 14 bases between the two ends. The length of the CDR3 is 12 residues. CDR1 is SGHTA, CDR2 FQGNSA, per germline.

The chain is built from TRBV2 and TRBJ2-7; 12 nucleotides align to TRBD2. Germline V lookup: CDR1 SNHLY, CDR2 FYNNEI. V was clipped by 9 bases and J by 5 bases; unmatched bases: 5. This CDR3 has 13 residues. In DNA, the CDR3 is TGTGCCAGGGAGACTAGCGGGAGCCACGAGCAGTACTTC. This encodes CARETSGSHEQYF.

There are a few counts of this clonotype. The chain recombines TRBV6-1 with TRBJ2-1, with 11 bases aligning to TRBD2. The CDR3 contains 19 residues. V was clipped by 7 bases and J by 3 bases; unmatched bases: 17. The germline V gene has CDR1 MNHNS and CDR2 SASEGT. The CDR3 bases are TGTGCCAGCACCCCCCCGAGGACTAGCGGGTTAGTCCTCTACAATGAGCAGTTCTTC. This gives the protein CASTPPRTSGLVLYNEQFF.

This clonotype was observed many times. The chain employs TRBV6-4 and TRBJ2-2, with TRBD2 as a possible D gene (5 bases). CDR3 length equals 17 residues. CDR1 and CDR2 (germline): MRHNA, SNTAGT. V lost 2 bases, J lost 0 bases, and 13 bases lay in between. CDR3 loop: CASSDLPGGTNTGELFF. CDR3 DNA sequence: TGTGCCAGCAGTGACCTCCCCGGAGGAACGAACACCGGGGAGCTGTTTTTT.

This clonotype was recorded a few times. The chain has TRBV10-3 and TRBJ2-7; TRBD1 agrees at 10 bases. V trimming: 4 bases; J trimming: 2 bases; junction bases outside the gene matches: 2. CDR3 length: 14 residues. From germline, CDR1 is ENHRY and CDR2 SYGVKD. The CDR3 DNA sequence: TGTGCCATCAGTGGACAGGGGGCACCCTACGAGCAGTACTTC. Protein: CAISGQGAPYEQYF.

This clonotype has a count of ten or more. The chain links TRBV5-4 to TRBJ2-1, with 10 bases identical to TRBD2. The CDR3 contains 16 residues. V lost 0 bases, J lost 2 bases, and 2 bases stayed unmatched. Germline CDR1 reads SGHNT; CDR2 reads YYREEE (reference sequence). In DNA form, the CDR3 reads TGTGCCAGCAGCTTGGGCACTAGCGGGACCTACAATGAGCAGTTCTTC. Translating it yields CASSLGTSGTYNEQFF. The complete variable domain, with remaining parts taken from reference TRBV5-4 and TRBJ2-1, reads ETGVTQSPTHLIKTRGQQVTLRCSSQSGHNTVSWYQQALGQGPQFIFQYYREEENGRGNFPPRFSGLQFPNYSSELNVNALELDDSALYLCASSLGTSGTYNEQFFGPGTRLTVL.

This chain connects TRBV19 to TRBJ2-7; 9 bases fit TRBD2. The V gene's germline CDR1 is LNHDA and CDR2 SQIVND (reference sequence). The ends lost 4 bases at V and 5 bases at J; junction bases unmatched: 12. This CDR3 has 16 residues. CDR3 residues: CASSTSGLAGTHEQYF. The CDR3 bases are TGTGCCAGTAGTACAAGCGGCCTAGCGGGAACCCACGAGCAGTACTTC.

This clonotype has at least ten counts. This chain links TRBV28 with TRBJ2-3; TRBD2 aligns across 9 bases. This CDR3 spans 16 amino acids. Germline V gives CDR1 MDHEN, CDR2 SYDVKM. Trimming removed 4 bases from V and 3 bases from J; junction bases left unmatched: 8. CDR3 in amino acids: CASSSKATSGTDTQYF. The CDR3 region has the DNA TGTGCCAGCAGTTCCAAAGCGACTAGCGGTACAGATACGCAGTATTTT.

The table lists this clonotype with many counts. This chain joins TRBV7-8 and TRBJ2-7; TRBD2 is a possible D gene (5 bases). V lost 5 bases, J lost 3 bases, and 17 bases lay in between. The CDR3 has 15 residues. The germline CDR1 and CDR2 sequences are SGHVS and FQNEAQ. In nucleotides, the CDR3 is TGTGCCAGCAGCGAAGCAGAGGGAAAGGACTACGAGCAGTACTTC. As protein: CASSEAEGKDYEQYF.

Only a few counts were recorded for this clonotype. The chain links TRBV7-2 to TRBJ1-2; D perhaps matches TRBD1 (6 bases). The CDR3 has 15 amino acids. V was cut by 1 base and J by 6 bases, with 15 bases left in between. Germline values: CDR1 SGHTA, CDR2 FQGNSA. CDR3 region: CASSLGPWGPDGYTF. The CDR3 nucleotides are TGTGCCAGCAGCTTAGGCCCCTGGGGGCCGGATGGCTACACCTTC.

The chain joins TRBV12-3 or TRBV12-4 to TRBJ2-7; TRBD2 matches 9 bases. The CDR3 spans 14 residues. V was pared by 8 bases and J by 2 bases, with 7 bases of the junction left unmatched. For the CDR3, the DNA is TGTGCCAGCTCTTGGACTAGCGCAGCCTACGAGCAGTACTTC. It translates to CASSWTSAAYEQYF.

This clonotype has ten or more counts. The chain recombines TRBV7-8 with TRBJ2-7; no firm D call. The CDR3 runs 14 residues. The V and J ends lost 7 bases and 0 bases respectively, with 13 bases between them. Looked up from germline, CDR1 is SGHVS and CDR2 is FQNEAQ. This CDR3 reads CASTENVGSYEQYF. CDR3 sequence (DNA): TGTGCCAGCACCGAAAACGTGGGCTCCTACGAGCAGTACTTC.

This chain uses TRBV29-1 with TRBJ1-2; the D gene is possibly TRBD1 (5 bases). The CDR3 has 12 residues. V was cut by 7 bases and J by 8 bases, with 17 bases left in between. CDR1 is SQVTM and CDR2 is ANQGSEA in the germline V gene. This chain's CDR3 is CSAPGAGGGYTF. CDR3 bases: TGCAGCGCCCCCGGGGCCGGTGGAGGCTACACCTTC.

This clonotype was seen only a few times. This chain uses TRBV7-8 with TRBJ2-1; the D gene is possibly TRBD2 (5 bases). Germline V gene sequence: CDR1 SGHVS, CDR2 FQNEAQ. The CDR3 runs 14 residues. Trimming pared 5 bases from V and 4 bases from J, leaving 12 bases between. In DNA form, the CDR3 reads TGTGCCAGCAGCCCTGCTAGCCCATACAATGAGCAGTTCTTC. Encoded protein: CASSPASPYNEQFF.

The V call is TRBV20-1, the J call TRBJ2-1, with TRBD2 matching 8 bases. Per the germline V gene, CDR1 is DFQATT and CDR2 is SNEGSKA (reference sequence). CDR3 size: 14 residues. The ends lost 6 bases at V and 6 bases at J; junction bases unmatched: 10. CDR3 residues: CSAPRAGVRNEQFF. CDR3 in DNA: TGCAGTGCCCCCAGAGCGGGAGTTCGCAATGAGCAGTTCTTC.

This clonotype was observed at least ten times. The chain is built from TRBV6-1 and TRBJ1-6; 11 bases are shared with TRBD1. The CDR3 is 15 amino acids. Unmatched junction bases numbered 8, after V lost 6 bases and J lost 10 bases. Germline CDR1 MNHNS, CDR2 SASEGT. The CDR3 coding sequence is TGTGCCAGCAGAGGACGGACAGGGGGCAAATCACCCCTCCACTTT. Its translation: CASRGRTGGKSPLHF.

This clonotype was counted at least ten times. This chain uses TRBV27 with TRBJ2-1, with D uncertain. Germline CDR1 is MNHEY and CDR2 is SMNVEV (reference sequence). V was shortened by 7 bases and J by 0 bases, with 7 bases between the two germline ends. The CDR3 is 13 residues long. The chain's CDR3 is CASKERSYNEQFF. The CDR3 bases are TGTGCCAGCAAAGAACGCTCCTACAATGAGCAGTTCTTC.

This clonotype was picked up many times. The genes are TRBV7-9 and TRBJ2-7; 7 positions match TRBD1. The CDR3 runs 13 residues. Germline V gives CDR1 SEHNR, CDR2 FQNEAQ (reference sequence). Unmatched junction bases numbered 7, after V lost 4 bases and J lost 7 bases. CDR3 nucleotide sequence: TGTGCCAGCAGCTGGGGACAGTCCGTGGAGCAGTACTTC. It specifies CASSWGQSVEQYF.

The V call is TRBV7-2, the J call TRBJ2-1; tentatively, D is TRBD2 (5 bases). The V and J ends lost 6 bases and 8 bases respectively, with 20 bases between them. CDR3 length: 15 residues. The germline V gene encodes CDR1 SGHTA and CDR2 FQGNSA. The CDR3 DNA follows: TGTGCCAGCAGGTCCTTCGGGGTCCCTAAGGATGAGCAGTTCTTC. It is translated as CASRSFGVPKDEQFF.

This clonotype was observed a few times. The chain joins TRBV7-8 to TRBJ2-1; D is undetermined. Germline V lookup: CDR1 SGHVS, CDR2 FQNEAQ. Trimming left V 4 bases short and J 6 bases short, with 10 bases between. CDR3 length: 13 amino acids. The CDR3 is CASSSLLPNEQFF. CDR3 sequence (DNA): TGTGCCAGCAGCTCCTTATTGCCCAATGAGCAGTTCTTC.